These 12 T cell receptor beta chains were all obtained from the same sample, sequenced in a study of beta chain features in type 1 diabetes. Study-wide findings and caveats: All four CD4+ subsets of Type 1 diabetes patients contained TCRB CDR3s that were moderately but significantly shorter.

Their antigens remain unidentified. cDNA synthesis used the whole RNA isolate, giving expressed TCRB sequences. Sequencing was performed with immunoSEQ multiplex PCR; in TCRdb, only in-frame clones are kept and a portion is missing. Among under 200,000 clones listed, about 8.3% were seen once. The sequencing sample was made of central memory CD4+ T cells from blood. These receptors all come from a woman under 30 with type 1 diabetes.

This clone has a handful of counts. The chain is built from TRBV18 and TRBJ2-7; 10 bases agree with TRBD2. Germline V gene lookup returns CDR1 KGHSH and CDR2 LQKENI. Germline trimming cut 3 bases from V and 3 bases from J; bases unmatched to any gene: 5. The CDR3 covers 15 residues. Written as DNA, the CDR3 is TGTGCCAGCTCACCTAGTCTAGCGGGAGTCTACGAGCAGTACTTC. It is translated as CASSPSLAGVYEQYF.

This clone was counted only a few times. The chain joins TRBV28 to TRBJ2-5, with no clear D. The V gene lost 6 bases and the J gene lost 4 bases, with 9 bases spanning the gap. CDR1 is MDHEN, CDR2 SYDVKM, per germline. This CDR3 is built from 12 residues. CDR3 loop: CASSAGTETQYF. The DNA of the CDR3 is TGTGCCAGCAGCGCAGGAACAGAGACCCAGTACTTC.

The chain couples TRBV18 to TRBJ2-6; 11 bases align to TRBD1. The CDR3 spans 19 residues. The V and J ends lost 5 bases and 0 bases, in that order; junction bases with no gene match: 9. Germline lookup yields CDR1 KGHSH and CDR2 LQKENI. As DNA, the CDR3 is TGTGCCAGCTCAACCGGACAGGGGGCCTCGAGCTCTGGGGCCAACGTCCTGACTTTC. Encoded protein: CASSTGQGASSSGANVLTF.

Worth noting for this clone: A clone one base away is much larger, so this may be a read error. The chain has TRBV6-5 and TRBJ2-7; D gene uncertain. Looked up from germline, CDR1 is MNHEY and CDR2 is SVGAGI. The CDR3 loop spans 11 amino acids. V lost 6 bases and J 3 bases, leaving 6 bases between the germline ends. CDR3 in amino acids: CASRSNYEQYF. The CDR3 nucleotides read TGTGCCAGCAGGTCCAACTACGAGCAGTACTTC.

This clone was seen more than once but under ten times. The chain links TRBV19 to TRBJ2-3; 12 nucleotides agree with TRBD2. Germline V CDR1 and CDR2: LNHDA, SQIVND (reference sequence). The CDR3 consists of 15 residues. V lost 5 bases to trimming and J lost 5 bases; unmatched junction nucleotides: 5. This CDR3 reads CASSGASGGEDTQYF. Here the CDR3 DNA reads TGTGCCAGTAGTGGGGCTAGCGGGGGGGAAGATACGCAGTATTTT.

This clone was seen a handful of times. The chain recombines TRBV7-2 with TRBJ2-3; D gene unclear. V gave up 2 bases and J gave up 5 bases, with 8 bases separating them. The CDR3 spans 13 residues. Germline loops: CDR1 SGHTA, CDR2 FQGNSA. The CDR3 loop reads CASSLSPEDTQYF. CDR3 in DNA: TGTGCCAGCAGCTTAAGCCCCGAAGATACGCAGTATTTT. Based on the CDR3 plus reference TRBV7-2 and TRBJ2-3, the full variable domain is GAGVSQSPSNKVTEKGKDVELRCDPISGHTALYWYRQSLGQGLEFLIYFQGNSAPDKSGLPSDRFSAERTGGSVSTLTIQRTQQEDSAVYLCASSLSPEDTQYFGPGTRLTVL.

V and J are TRBV5-4 and TRBJ1-4, with D unresolved. CDR3 length: 14 amino acids. Between the trimmed V and J ends, which lost 2 bases and 4 bases, there was a span of 9 bases. In germline, CDR1 is SGHNT, CDR2 YYREEE (reference sequence). The CDR3: CASSLDMSNEKLFF. The CDR3 DNA sequence: TGTGCCAGCAGCTTAGACATGAGTAATGAAAAACTGTTTTTT.

This clone has only a few counts. The gene calls are TRBV7-9 and TRBJ2-5, with D perhaps TRBD2 (7 bases). There are 15 residues in the CDR3. Deletions cut 1 base from V and 3 bases from J, with 12 bases between. Germline assignment: CDR1 SEHNR and CDR2 FQNEAQ (reference sequence). CDR3 in amino acids: CASSLGAGAEETQYF. In DNA, the CDR3 is TGTGCCAGCAGCTTAGGGGCGGGGGCCGAAGAGACCCAGTACTTC.

J is TRBJ1-4 and V is TRBV7-2, with no clear D. CDR1 is SGHTA, CDR2 FQGNSA, per germline. V dropped 5 bases and J dropped 8 bases, with 12 bases sitting between them. This CDR3 spans 13 amino acids. The CDR3 DNA reads TGTGCCAGCAGCCATTACCGCGAAGAAAAACTGTTTTTT. It translates to CASSHYREEKLFF.

This clone was seen only a few times. The chain recombines TRBV18 with TRBJ1-4; D ambiguous. CDR3 size: 15 residues. Germline CDR1 is KGHSH and CDR2 is LQKENI. V was pared by 0 bases and J by 5 bases, with 10 bases between. For the CDR3, the DNA is TGTGCCAGCTCACCACCTTCGGAGACCAATGAAAAACTGTTTTTT. Its protein is CASSPPSETNEKLFF.

The genes are TRBV28 and TRBJ2-1; TRBD2 agrees at 10 bases. This CDR3 has 12 amino acids. The germline V gene encodes CDR1 MDHEN and CDR2 SYDVKM. Losses at the gene ends were 6 bases for V and 15 bases for J; bases not matched to a gene: 8. CDR3 in DNA: TGTGCCAGCAGCCTCCTAGCGGGAGTTCTGTTCTTC. Protein product: CASSLLAGVLFF.

This clone was counted at least ten times. The rearrangement joins TRBV2 to TRBJ2-5, with TRBD2 as a possible D gene (5 bases). This CDR3 has 15 residues. The V gene lost 1 base and the J gene lost 2 bases, with 11 bases spanning the gap. Germline values: CDR1 SNHLY, CDR2 FYNNEI. The CDR3 here is CASSEEGVSQETQYF. As DNA, the CDR3 is TGTGCCAGCAGTGAAGAGGGAGTAAGTCAAGAGACCCAGTACTTC.